The 22 T cell receptor beta chains listed next were all sequenced from one sample in a study of blood T cell repertoires in COVID-19 (TCRdb year 2020). Library method: the immunoSEQ multiplex PCR assay. This is the immuneACCESS table as TCRdb keeps it, with only in-frame sequences that have V and J called. A part of the clones is gone; compared with another copy, unresolved V genes explain less than half, and the rest is unexplained. The sample contains about 130,000 clones, 84% of them found a single time. The ten largest make up 9.5% to 15% of the sample. Sequencing input: peripheral blood. All receptors derive from a human donor in a cohort sampled during active COVID-19.

The V and J genes are TRBV5-6 and TRBJ1-1; weak D call: TRBD1 (5 bases). The CDR3 loop spans 15 amino acids. The germline V gene has CDR1 SGHDT and CDR2 YYEEEE. Trimming removed 4 bases from V and 0 bases from J, with 13 bases in between. The CDR3 DNA follows: TGTGCCAGCAGCCGCAGGGTAGGATTGAACACTGAAGCTTTCTTT. Its protein product is CASSRRVGLNTEAFF.

This clone was observed a few times. This chain joins TRBV4-1 and TRBJ2-7, with 8 bases matching TRBD1. The V gene end was trimmed by 1 base and the J gene end by 5 bases; junction bases not matched to a gene: 7. Germline CDR1 is MGHRA and CDR2 is YSYEKL. This CDR3 contains 15 residues. In nucleotides, the CDR3 is TGCGCCAGCAGCCAAGTTGCAGGGGGCCGGGACGAGCAGTACTTC. This codes for CASSQVAGGRDEQYF.

The V and J genes are TRBV5-4 and TRBJ2-1; no firm D call. The CDR3 is 14 residues long. The germline gives CDR1 SGHNT, CDR2 YYREEE (reference sequence). V dropped 0 bases and J dropped 5 bases, with 9 bases sitting between them. This CDR3 is CASSLVGRNNEQFF. The CDR3, as DNA: TGTGCCAGCAGCTTGGTGGGCAGGAACAATGAGCAGTTCTTC. Variable domain in full (rest from reference TRBV5-4 and TRBJ2-1): ETGVTQSPTHLIKTRGQQVTLRCSSQSGHNTVSWYQQALGQGPQFIFQYYREEENGRGNFPPRFSGLQFPNYSSELNVNALELDDSALYLCASSLVGRNNEQFFGPGTRLTVL.

The genes are TRBV9 and TRBJ1-6; 7 nucleotides align to TRBD1. The CDR3 runs to 15 residues. Per germline, CDR1 SGDLS and CDR2 YYNGEE. With V trimmed by 3 bases and J by 6 bases, 6 bases remained unmatched. The CDR3 sequence: CASSGPTGSNSPLHF. The CDR3 DNA follows: TGTGCCAGCAGCGGACCGACAGGGAGTAATTCACCCCTCCACTTT.

The genes are TRBV12-3 or TRBV12-4 and TRBJ1-2; 7 positions agree with TRBD1. With V trimmed by 6 bases and J by 5 bases, 6 bases remained unmatched. The CDR3 spans 13 residues. The CDR3 DNA reads TGTGCCAGCAGGGAGGGGGCCGGTTATGGCTACACCTTC. Amino acids: CASREGAGYGYTF.

V usage is TRBV4-1 and J usage is TRBJ1-6; 9 bases agree with TRBD1. Germline CDR1 MGHRA, CDR2 YSYEKL. V lost 0 bases to trimming and J lost 10 bases; unmatched junction nucleotides: 16. CDR3 length equals 19 residues. The CDR3 DNA follows: TGCGCCAGCAGCCAAGATTATGAAGGAGCCGGGACAGGGCGATCACCCCTCCACTTT. Translating it yields CASSQDYEGAGTGRSPLHF.

This chain links TRBV7-9 with TRBJ2-5; no firm D call. Germline loops: CDR1 SEHNR, CDR2 FQNEAQ (reference sequence). Between the trimmed V and J ends, which lost 2 bases and 4 bases, there was a span of 8 bases. CDR3 length: 13 residues. The CDR3 sequence: CASSLPVSETQYF. In nucleotides, the CDR3 is TGTGCCAGCAGCTTACCGGTGTCAGAGACCCAGTACTTC.

This chain links TRBV14 with TRBJ1-1, with D tentatively TRBD1 (5 bases). The CDR3 sequence is 15 residues long. Deletions cut 4 bases from V and 3 bases from J, with 15 bases between. Germline CDR1 is SGHDN and CDR2 is FVKESK. In DNA, the CDR3 is TGTGCCAGCAGCCCGAAGCTAGGGGCTTACACTGAAGCTTTCTTT. Translation gives CASSPKLGAYTEAFF.

This clone occurred once. This chain links TRBV10-3 with TRBJ2-5; 14 positions match TRBD2. CDR1 ENHRY and CDR2 SYGVKD come from the germline V gene. The CDR3 length is 15 residues. The junction had 3 bases not matched to a gene; V was cut back by 4 bases and J by 5 bases. The CDR3 coding sequence is TGTGCCATCAGTGGGACTAGCGGGGGGCGGGAGACCCAGTACTTC. Protein sequence: CAISGTSGGRETQYF.

This chain uses TRBV5-1 with TRBJ1-1; TRBD1 is a possible D gene (6 bases). V lost 6 bases and J 1 base, leaving 13 bases between the germline ends. This CDR3 contains 14 residues. CDR1 is SGHRS, CDR2 YFSETQ, per germline. As DNA, the CDR3 is TGCGCCAGCAACGGCCCAGGGGAGAACACTGAAGCTTTCTTT. As protein: CASNGPGENTEAFF.

J is TRBJ2-6 and V is TRBV5-4; 10 nucleotides match TRBD1. Germline CDR1 reads SGHNT; CDR2 reads YYREEE (reference sequence). After removal of 4 bases from V and 0 bases from J, the junction contained 13 bases not matched to a gene. The CDR3 covers 20 residues. Here the CDR3 DNA reads TGTGCCAGCAGCCCACCCTTCCGGGACAGGGGCCTCTCTGGGGCCAACGTCCTGACTTTC. Protein sequence: CASSPPFRDRGLSGANVLTF.

The CDR3: CASSLGTRAEAFF. In DNA, the CDR3 is TGTGCCAGCAGCTTGGGTACTAGGGCTGAAGCTTTCTTT. This chain links TRBV5-4 with TRBJ1-1; D not certain. CDR1 and CDR2 from the germline V gene are SGHNT and YYREEE (reference sequence). Trimming took off 0 bases at V and 6 bases at J, with 9 bases between the two ends. The CDR3 has 13 residues. Variable domain in full (rest from reference TRBV5-4 and TRBJ1-1): ETGVTQSPTHLIKTRGQQVTLRCSSQSGHNTVSWYQQALGQGPQFIFQYYREEENGRGNFPPRFSGLQFPNYSSELNVNALELDDSALYLCASSLGTRAEAFFGQGTRLTVV.

The chain couples TRBV5-1 to TRBJ1-4; possible D gene TRBD1, 6 bases. This CDR3 contains 14 residues. Per the germline V gene, CDR1 is SGHRS and CDR2 is YFSETQ. The germline V and J ends were trimmed by 4 bases and 4 bases, with 11 bases remaining between them. The chain's CDR3 is CASSPGQHNEKLFF. The CDR3 DNA reads as TGCGCCAGCAGCCCCGGACAGCATAATGAAAAACTGTTTTTT. The full variable domain, with the rest looked up from reference TRBV5-1 and TRBJ1-4, is KAGVTQTPRYLIKTRGQQVTLSCSPISGHRSVSWYQQTPGQGLQFLFEYFSETQRNKGNFPGRFSGRQFSNSRSEMNVSTLELGDSALYLCASSPGQHNEKLFFGSGTQLSVL.

The V and J genes are TRBV12-3 or TRBV12-4 and TRBJ2-3, with D perhaps matching TRBD2 (5 bases). The CDR3 has 12 residues. The germline V and J ends were trimmed by 3 bases and 7 bases, with 8 bases remaining between them. CDR3 bases: TGTGCCAGCAGTTTCGGGGAGTATACGCAGTATTTT. It is translated as CASSFGEYTQYF.

CDR3 in amino acids: CASSLGGQGTWQPQHF. CDR3 in DNA: TGTGCCAGCAGCTTAGGGGGACAGGGGACCTGGCAGCCCCAGCATTTT. J is TRBJ1-5 and V is TRBV7-9, with 10 nucleotides matching TRBD1. Germline assignment: CDR1 SEHNR and CDR2 FQNEAQ (reference sequence). The CDR3 loop spans 16 amino acids. The junction had 7 bases not matched to a gene; V was cut back by 1 base and J by 7 bases.

This clone was seen once. The rearrangement links TRBV12-3 or TRBV12-4 to TRBJ1-2, with a weak D call TRBD1 (5 bases). This CDR3 has 12 residues. Trimming stripped 10 bases from V and 4 bases from J, with 13 bases between. CDR3 protein: CATGGNLYGYTF. The CDR3 nucleotides are TGTGCCACCGGGGGGAACCTCTATGGCTACACCTTC.

Turning to this clone: A much larger clone lies a single base off, so this may be a read error. Other DNA sequences in the same sample also yield this CDR3. V gene TRBV4-1 combines with J gene TRBJ1-3; D ambiguous. CDR3 length equals 13 residues. V shed 6 bases and J shed 3 bases, with 9 bases lying between them. Germline lookup yields CDR1 MGHRA and CDR2 YSYEKL. The CDR3 spells CASSQNSGNTIYF. The CDR3 DNA follows: TGCGCCAGCAGTCAAAACAGTGGAAACACCATATATTTT.

The V and J genes are TRBV5-1 and TRBJ2-7; TRBD1 matches at 9 bases. The CDR3 loop spans 15 amino acids. The germline V gene encodes CDR1 SGHRS and CDR2 YFSETQ. The V segment lost 0 bases and the J segment 5 bases; nucleotides outside the gene matches: 6. In DNA, the CDR3 is TGCGCCAGCAGCTTGGGGGGGACAGGGTCCCACGAGCAGTACTTC. Its translation: CASSLGGTGSHEQYF.

J is TRBJ2-3 and V is TRBV5-1; tentative D call: TRBD2 (6 bases). The CDR3 contains 18 residues. V lost 0 bases to trimming and J lost 5 bases, with 22 bases between them. Germline CDR1 and CDR2: SGHRS and YFSETQ. CDR3 nucleotide sequence: TGCGCCAGCAGCTTGGATGCTGTTGGGGGGTTCGACGGAGATACGCAGTATTTT. It translates to CASSLDAVGGFDGDTQYF. The full variable domain, with the rest looked up from reference TRBV5-1 and TRBJ2-3, is KAGVTQTPRYLIKTRGQQVTLSCSPISGHRSVSWYQQTPGQGLQFLFEYFSETQRNKGNFPGRFSGRQFSNSRSEMNVSTLELGDSALYLCASSLDAVGGFDGDTQYFGPGTRLTVL.

This chain joins TRBV7-2 and TRBJ2-7; possibly TRBD2 for D (6 bases). Per the germline V gene, CDR1 is SGHTA and CDR2 is FQGNSA. V lost 9 bases and J 1 base, leaving 16 bases between the germline ends. The CDR3 consists of 14 residues. CDR3 region: CASTDGGASYEQYF. The CDR3 coding sequence is TGTGCCAGTACAGATGGCGGGGCGTCCTACGAGCAGTACTTC.

The chain carries TRBV6-1 and TRBJ1-1; D uncertain. This CDR3 comprises 15 residues. Trimming cost V 1 base and J 4 bases, with 13 bases left between them. The germline gives CDR1 MNHNS, CDR2 SASEGT. The chain's CDR3 is CASSEERIAGTEAFF. The CDR3 bases are TGTGCCAGCAGTGAAGAGAGGATAGCTGGCACTGAAGCTTTCTTT.

The chain is built from TRBV29-1 and TRBJ2-3; 7 bases line up with TRBD2. The CDR3 spans 14 residues. The V and J ends lost 6 bases and 2 bases, in that order; junction bases with no gene match: 8. The germline V gene encodes CDR1 SQVTM and CDR2 ANQGSEA. The CDR3 coding sequence is TGCAGCGTGGGAGGGCGGCAGAACACAGATACGCAGTATTTT. It yields the protein CSVGGRQNTDTQYF.